Sequencing of this T cell receptor beta chain was carried out in a study of T cell responses to AZD1222 COVID-19 vaccine. The method was immunoSEQ multiplex PCR; TCRdb's version includes in-frame clones alone and lacks a portion of them. The repertoire holds 100,000 to 150,000 clones, around nine tenths seen once, with 6.5% to 8.5% in the top ten. The germline V gene encodes CDR1 MDHEN and CDR2 SYDVKM. Trimming shortened V by 3 bases and J by 7 bases, and 15 bases separated the two germline ends. This CDR3 comprises 15 residues. The gene calls are TRBV28 and TRBJ2-2, with a weak D call TRBD1 (5 bases). The source was peripheral blood, collected on day 0 of AZD1222 vaccination. This receptor was obtained from an adult in good health. CDR3: CASSLGAGPSGELFF. The DNA of the CDR3 is TGTGCCAGCAGTTTGGGTGCAGGGCCTAGCGGGGAGCTGTTTTTT.